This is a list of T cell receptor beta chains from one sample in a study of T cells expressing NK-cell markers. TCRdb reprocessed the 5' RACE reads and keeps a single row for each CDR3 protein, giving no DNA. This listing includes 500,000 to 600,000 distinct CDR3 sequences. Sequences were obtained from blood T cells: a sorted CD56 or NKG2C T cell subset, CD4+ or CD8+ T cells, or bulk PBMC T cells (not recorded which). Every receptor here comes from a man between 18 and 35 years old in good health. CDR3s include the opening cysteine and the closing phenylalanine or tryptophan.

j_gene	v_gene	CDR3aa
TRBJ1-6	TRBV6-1	CASSAGQGYSPLHF
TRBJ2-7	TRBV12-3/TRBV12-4	CASSSSRLAGGPSSSYEQYF
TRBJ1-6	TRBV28	CASSSTGRNLSPLHF
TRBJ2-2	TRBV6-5	CASEVQGSGTGELFF
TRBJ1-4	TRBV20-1	CSAPIIEKLFF
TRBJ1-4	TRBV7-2	CASSSSGTGSGEKLFF
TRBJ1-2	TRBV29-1	CSVGGTGINYGYTF
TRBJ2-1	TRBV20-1	CSANPPGLKGNEQFF
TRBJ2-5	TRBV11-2	CASSSNSGRAGETQYF
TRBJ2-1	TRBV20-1	CSARGGLAGYNEQFF
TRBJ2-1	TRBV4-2	CASSQVGLTTSYAYNEQFF
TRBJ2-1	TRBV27	CASSINRGWGSYNEQFF
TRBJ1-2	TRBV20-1	CSAMRRGSYGYTF
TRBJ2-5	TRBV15	CATSRGQAGETQYF